The 28 T cell receptor beta chains given below trace back to one sample, sequenced in a study of metastatic and nonmetastatic thyroid tumors. TCRdb re-processed the PCR reads through MiXCR. This repertoire shows more than 20,000 clones, roughly 24% found once; its top ten account for about 5.7%. Every patient was untreated before thyroid surgery. The source material was tumor tissue. The receptors here all came from a female donor with papillary thyroid cancer or a benign thyroid nodule (not recorded which). Some clones in this sample may be carry-over from other donors' samples.

Points on this clone: This is likely a read error, given that the CDR3 carries no conserved phenylalanine or tryptophan at its end. The chain combines TRBV11-1 with TRBJ1-5; 7 bases are a match to TRBD1. The germline V gene has CDR1 SGHAT and CDR2 FQDESV (reference sequence). V lost 7 bases and J lost 4; bases outside the gene matches: 19. The CDR3 sequence is 18 residues long. CDR3 nucleotides: TGTGCCAGCATCTTCCGGGACAGAGGATTGATTGGGAATCAGCCCCAGCATCTT. It yields the protein CASIFRDRGLIGNQPQHL.

With regard to this clone: An end of the junction does not agree with germline; a read error may underlie this. The chain employs TRBV7-9 and TRBJ2-1, with 7 bases aligning to TRBD1. This CDR3 is built from 13 residues. Per the germline V gene, CDR1 is SEHNR and CDR2 is FQNEAQ (reference sequence). The CDR3 coding sequence is TGTTCCAGCAGCTCCACAACAGGGACAGTGGTGTTCTTC. Translation: CSSSSTTGTVVFF.

As to this clone: At one end, the junction sequence differs from germline, possibly due to a read error. The CDR3 reads CASSLRLAGVNRDTKYF. The CDR3 nucleotides read TGTGCCAGCAGCCTAAGACTAGCGGGGGTGAACAGAGATACGAAGTATTTT. V is TRBV7-2 and J is TRBJ2-3; 12 bases map to TRBD2. CDR1 is SGHTA, CDR2 FQGNSA, per germline. CDR3 length equals 17 residues.

This clone is judged medium-sized. The chain is built from TRBV7-9 and TRBJ1-6; D call uncertain. V was pared by 4 bases and J by 6 bases, with 7 bases between. The CDR3 totals 13 residues. Germline CDR1 and CDR2: SEHNR and FQNEAQ (reference sequence). The CDR3 here is CASSSGPNSPLHF. As DNA, the CDR3 is TGTGCCAGCAGCTCCGGACCTAATTCACCCCTCCACTTT.

The V gene is TRBV6-2 or TRBV6-3, the J gene TRBJ2-2; unclear D gene. V was cut by 10 bases and J by 2 bases, with 17 bases left in between. There are 15 residues in the CDR3. Germline V gives CDR1 MNHEY, CDR2 SVGEGT. This CDR3 is CAIKIAGINTGELFF. The CDR3 coding sequence is TGTGCCATCAAAATAGCTGGGATTAACACCGGGGAGCTGTTTTTT.

This clone has ten or more counts. The chain combines TRBV30 with TRBJ1-5; 7 bases match TRBD1. Per the germline V gene, CDR1 is GTSNPN and CDR2 is SVGIG (reference sequence). This CDR3 has 15 residues. J lost 0 bases, V lost 0 bases, and 2 bases had no gene match. Here the CDR3 reads CAWSVGTVSNQPQHF. The CDR3 coding sequence is TGTGCCTGGAGTGTAGGGACAGTTAGCAATCAGCCCCAGCATTTT.

Only a few counts were recorded for this clone. The gene calls are TRBV6-1 and TRBJ1-3; D uncertain. The CDR3 length is 15 residues. Between the trimmed V and J ends, which lost 6 bases and 3 bases, there was a span of 15 bases. CDR1 is MNHNS, CDR2 SASEGT, per germline. CDR3: CASSPWRFYGNTIYF. The CDR3 DNA is TGTGCCAGCAGCCCCTGGCGGTTTTATGGAAACACCATATATTTT.

The chain couples TRBV3-1 to TRBJ1-1; D gene uncertain. This CDR3 region has 14 residues. Per the germline V gene, CDR1 is LGHDT and CDR2 is YNNKEL (reference sequence). V was clipped by 2 bases and J by 9 bases, with 16 bases between them. The CDR3 nucleotides are TGTGCCAGCAGCCAATCGGACTCCGGGATCCAAGCTTTCTTT. It yields the protein CASSQSDSGIQAFF.

This clone was seen a few times. This may stem from a read error, because a much larger clone lies one nucleotide away. Other DNA sequences in this specimen translate into the identical CDR3. The V and J genes are TRBV10-2 and TRBJ2-1, with a possible D match to TRBD1 (6 bases). The CDR3 runs to 15 residues. Per germline, CDR1 WSHSY and CDR2 SAAADI. DNA for the CDR3: TGCGCTAGCAGTGTTCCATCAGACAGGCCCAATGAGCAGTTCTTC. Amino acid sequence: CASSVPSDRPNEQFF.

On this clone: A clone one base away is much larger, so this may be a read error. V is TRBV29-1 and J is TRBJ2-3; D not certain. This CDR3 has 17 amino acids. V shed 2 bases and J shed 1 base, with 19 bases lying between them. In germline, CDR1 is SQVTM, CDR2 ANQGSEA. CDR3 sequence reads: CSVEFPVLADGTDTQYF. In nucleotides, the CDR3 is TGCAGCGTTGAATTCCCAGTCCTCGCAGACGGCACAGATACGCAGTATTTT.

This clone was found many times. The chain joins TRBV2 to TRBJ1-1; 8 bases match TRBD1. This CDR3 contains 17 residues. The J segment lost 5 bases and the V segment lost 2 bases, leaving 13 bases of the junction unmatched. Germline values: CDR1 SNHLY, CDR2 FYNNEI. The CDR3 loop reads CASSERELGRGPTEAFF. The DNA of the CDR3 is TGTGCCAGCAGTGAAAGGGAACTAGGCAGGGGGCCTACTGAAGCTTTCTTT.

This clone was seen at least ten times. Different DNA sequences within this sample yield the same CDR3. The chain links TRBV2 to TRBJ2-7; D possibly corresponds to TRBD2 (6 bases). V lost 8 bases to trimming and J lost 3 bases, with 8 bases between them. Germline V lookup: CDR1 SNHLY, CDR2 FYNNEI. The CDR3 runs to 11 residues. The CDR3 DNA reads as TGTGCCAGCTCGGGGGACTACGAGCAGTACTTC. This sequence encodes CASSGDYEQYF.

This clone was found a few times. V and J are TRBV6-1 and TRBJ2-7; D may match TRBD1 or TRBD2 (5 bases each). The CDR3 covers 13 residues. CDR1 is MNHNS, CDR2 SASEGT, per germline. V was shortened by 6 bases and J by 0 bases, with 9 bases between the two germline ends. The DNA of the CDR3 is TGTGCCAGCAGGGGGGACCTCTCCTACGAGCAGTACTTC. Its protein product is CASRGDLSYEQYF.

This clone was observed at least ten times. The chain uses TRBV20-1 and TRBJ2-7; TRBD1 matches at 10 bases. The CDR3 is 14 residues long. Germline assignment: CDR1 DFQATT and CDR2 SNEGSKA (reference sequence). J gave up 0 bases and V 6 bases, and 5 bases lay outside the gene matches. The CDR3 reads CSAPRTGGSYEQYF. The CDR3 region has the DNA TGCAGTGCCCCAAGGACAGGGGGCTCCTACGAGCAGTACTTC.

This clone has more than one count but fewer than ten. The chain carries TRBV6-2 or TRBV6-3 and TRBJ2-7, with TRBD1 matching 7 bases. This CDR3 contains 12 residues. Per the germline V gene, CDR1 is MNHEY and CDR2 is SVGEGT. V lost 8 bases and J lost 3; bases outside the gene matches: 4. CDR3 amino acids: CASRRDSYEQYF. For the CDR3, the DNA is TGTGCCAGCCGCCGGGACAGCTACGAGCAGTACTTC.

This clone has at least ten counts. This chain uses TRBV5-5 with TRBJ2-2; D is ambiguous. Germline CDR1 SGHKS, CDR2 YYEKEE (reference sequence). Trimming shortened V by 0 bases and J by 3 bases, and 6 bases separated the two germline ends. The CDR3 runs to 14 residues. The CDR3 loop is CASSLALDTGELFF. For the CDR3, the DNA is TGTGCCAGCAGCTTGGCCTTGGACACCGGGGAGCTGTTTTTT.

The sample holds many counts of this clone. The chain carries TRBV7-3 and TRBJ2-3; weak D call: TRBD2 (5 bases). The CDR3 spans 14 residues. Trimming left V 0 bases short and J 6 bases short, with 10 bases between. Looked up from germline, CDR1 is SGHTA and CDR2 is FQGTGA. CDR3 coding DNA: TGTGCCAGCAGCTTAACCGGGGTCGGGGATACGCAGTATTTT. Its translation: CASSLTGVGDTQYF.

This clone was seen ten or more times. CDR3 amino acids: CASSMSPSGANVLTF. Written as DNA, the CDR3 is TGTGCCAGTAGTATGAGCCCCTCTGGGGCCAACGTCCTGACTTTC. The chain is built from TRBV19 and TRBJ2-6; no clear D. Germline CDR1 LNHDA, CDR2 SQIVND (reference sequence). The CDR3 consists of 15 residues. The V end lost 3 bases, the J end lost 0 bases, and 6 bases lay between the germline ends.

The sample holds many counts of this clone. The rearrangement uses TRBV19 and TRBJ1-5; D is uncertain. The germline V gene encodes CDR1 LNHDA and CDR2 SQIVND (reference sequence). Trimming took 3 bases from V and 0 from J, leaving 12 bases between them. The CDR3 sequence is 16 residues long. CDR3 nucleotide sequence: TGTGCCAGTAGTATTTGGTGGCACAATAGCAATCAGCCCCAGCATTTT. The encoded protein is CASSIWWHNSNQPQHF.

The sample holds a few counts of this clone. The rearrangement links TRBV27 to TRBJ2-7, with D possibly matching TRBD1 (5 bases). Per the germline V gene, CDR1 is MNHEY and CDR2 is SMNVEV (reference sequence). V lost 4 bases and J 5 bases, leaving 9 bases between the germline ends. This CDR3 has 12 amino acids. This chain's CDR3 is CASSSRVDEQYF. The CDR3 coding sequence is TGTGCCAGCAGTTCCAGGGTCGACGAGCAGTACTTC.

This clone was recorded at least ten times. This chain links TRBV27 with TRBJ2-3; 11 bases agree with TRBD2. The CDR3 covers 14 residues. J gave up 14 bases and V 1 base, and 8 bases lay outside the gene matches. CDR1 and CDR2 (germline): MNHEY, SMNVEV (reference sequence). The CDR3 sequence: CASSLFLAGGPPYF. CDR3 sequence (DNA): TGTGCCAGCAGTTTATTCTTAGCGGGGGGGCCTCCGTATTTT.

This clone is medium-sized. This chain connects TRBV7-2 to TRBJ2-7; D possibly uses TRBD1 or TRBD2 (6 bases each). CDR3 length equals 15 residues. The germline V and J ends were trimmed by 1 base and 3 bases, with 13 bases remaining between them. From germline, CDR1 is SGHTA and CDR2 FQGNSA. CDR3 loop: CASSLVAGGLYEQYF. In DNA, the CDR3 is TGTGCCAGCAGCTTAGTAGCCGGGGGCCTCTACGAGCAGTACTTC.

There are a few counts of this clone. This chain connects TRBV6-4 to TRBJ2-2, with D possibly TRBD2 on 6 matching bases. CDR3 size: 19 residues. With 9 bases removed from V and 0 bases from J, the gap between germline ends came to 26 bases. Germline V gives CDR1 MRHNA, CDR2 SNTAGT. The CDR3 here is CASRAGGTRQPTNTGELFF. CDR3 sequence (DNA): TGTGCCAGTAGAGCCGGAGGGACTCGCCAACCCACGAACACCGGGGAGCTGTTTTTT.

The table lists this clone with a few counts. The chain is built from TRBV6-2 or TRBV6-3 and TRBJ1-1; a possible D gene is TRBD1 (6 bases). Germline V gene sequence: CDR1 MNHEY, CDR2 SVGEGT. The length of the CDR3 is 17 residues. The V gene lost 2 bases and the J gene lost 0 bases, with 16 bases spanning the gap. CDR3: CASSYQVGGAMNTEAFF. The CDR3, as DNA: TGTGCCAGCAGTTACCAAGTGGGGGGCGCGATGAACACTGAAGCTTTCTTT.

As regards this clone: One junction end disagrees with the germline gene, perhaps due to a read error. This sequence joins TRBV7-9 and TRBJ1-1, with 8 bases fitting TRBD1. CDR1 is SEHNR, CDR2 FQNEAQ, per germline (reference sequence). This CDR3 spans 15 amino acids. CDR3: CASSLTQGGNTEASF. CDR3 nucleotide sequence: TGTGCCAGCAGCTTAACACAGGGGGGGAACACTGAAGCTTCCTTT.

The chain links TRBV7-3 to TRBJ2-1; D possibly corresponds to TRBD1 (5 bases). Trimming left V 5 bases short and J 4 bases short, with 9 bases between. The germline gives CDR1 SGHTA, CDR2 FQGTGA. The CDR3 loop spans 13 amino acids. DNA of the CDR3: TGTGCCAGCAGCCCACAGGTTTACAATGAGCAGTTCTTC. Encoded protein: CASSPQVYNEQFF.

This clone appeared a few times. One junction end disagrees with the germline gene, perhaps due to a read error. The chain recombines TRBV12-3 or TRBV12-4 with TRBJ1-1; D not resolved. The CDR3 has 13 residues. CDR3 loop: CASISQLNTEAFF. In DNA form, the CDR3 reads TGTGCCAGCATTTCACAGTTGAACACAGAAGCTTTCTTT.

This clone was picked up many times. The chain carries TRBV5-5 and TRBJ2-7; unclear D gene. With 0 bases removed from V and 2 bases from J, the gap between germline ends came to 9 bases. CDR1 and CDR2 (germline): SGHKS, YYEKEE (reference sequence). The CDR3 sequence is 14 residues long. Here the CDR3 reads CASSLGIKPYEQYF. The CDR3 DNA reads as TGTGCCAGCAGCTTGGGAATTAAGCCCTACGAGCAGTACTTC.